The clone carrying this T cell receptor beta chain was seen more than once but under ten times. Antigen: not known. These data are taken from a study of OX40 agonist ivuxolimab in advanced cancers. Findings of the study overall: Average numbers of expanded clones were greater in CD8+ T cells than in CD4+.

CDR3 size: 15 residues. CDR1 is MNHEY and CDR2 is SMNVEV in the germline V gene (reference sequence). The V end lost 6 bases, the J end lost 0 bases, and 12 bases lay between the germline ends. Profiling relied on immunoSEQ multiplex PCR, and the TCRdb table lists in-frame clones only, not all of them. The data contain more than 90,000 clones, roughly 80% of them singletons. The V and J genes are TRBV27 and TRBJ1-5; D is unclear. This receptor was obtained from an adult with an advanced solid tumor such as melanoma, head and neck, liver or kidney cancer. The sample here was CD4+ or CD8+ T cells sorted from blood, taken in a trial of the OX40 agonist ivuxolimab. The CDR3 sequence is CASRPGEYSNQPQHF. The CDR3, as DNA: TGTGCCAGCAGACCCGGGGAATATAGCAATCAGCCCCAGCATTTT.